The T cell receptor beta chain under discussion was sequenced for a study of T cell responses to AZD1222 COVID-19 vaccine. Findings of the study overall: Breadth and depth of Spike-specific TCRs rose after two AZD1222 doses. Spike regions recognized by vaccine-associated CD4 TCRs spanned the protein, led by 160-218 and 743-854. Within unmutated variant regions lay the reported targets of nearly half of spike-specific TCRs. Among AZD1222 vaccinees, only six were seropositive at baseline.

Germline CDR1 GTSNPN, CDR2 SVGIG (reference sequence). V was cut by 6 bases and J by 0 bases, with 9 bases left in between. There are 12 residues in the CDR3. Concerning this clone: The antigen remains unidentified.

Profiled with immunoSEQ multiplex PCR; TCRdb holds only in-frame clones, not every one. The sample has roughly 120,000 clones, about 85% seen once; the top ten hold 4% to 5.5%. The receptor was isolated from an adult in good health. This chain joins TRBV30 and TRBJ2-7; no definite D call. Source: peripheral blood, taken on day 0 of AZD1222 vaccination. CDR3 residues: CACEPASYEQYF. The CDR3 region has the DNA TGTGCCTGCGAGCCGGCCTCCTACGAGCAGTACTTC.